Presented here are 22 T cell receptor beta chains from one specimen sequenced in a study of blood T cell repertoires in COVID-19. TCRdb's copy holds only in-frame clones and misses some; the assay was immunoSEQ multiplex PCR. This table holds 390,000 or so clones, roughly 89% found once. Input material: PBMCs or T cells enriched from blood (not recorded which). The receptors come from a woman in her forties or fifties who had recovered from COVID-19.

CDR3 DNA: TGTGCCAGCAGGCCAAGCGGGGGGGCCGGAGATACGCAGTATTTT. Protein sequence: CASRPSGGAGDTQYF. The chain combines TRBV27 with TRBJ2-3; 10 bases map to TRBD2. CDR3 size: 15 residues. The germline V gene encodes CDR1 MNHEY and CDR2 SMNVEV (reference sequence). Unmatched junction bases numbered 8, after V lost 6 bases and J lost 5 bases.

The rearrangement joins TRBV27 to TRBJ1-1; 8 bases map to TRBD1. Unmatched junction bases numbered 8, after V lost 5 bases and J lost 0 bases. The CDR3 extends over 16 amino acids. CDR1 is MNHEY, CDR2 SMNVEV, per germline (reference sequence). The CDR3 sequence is CASSTTGGRMNTEAFF. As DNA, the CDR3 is TGTGCCAGCAGTACCACAGGGGGGAGAATGAACACTGAAGCTTTCTTT.

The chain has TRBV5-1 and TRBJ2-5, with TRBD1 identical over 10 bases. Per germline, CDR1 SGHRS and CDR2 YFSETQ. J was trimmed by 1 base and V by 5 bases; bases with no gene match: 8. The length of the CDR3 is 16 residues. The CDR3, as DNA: TGCGCCAGCAGAACCGGGACAGGGGCCCCCCAAGAGACCCAGTACTTC. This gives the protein CASRTGTGAPQETQYF.

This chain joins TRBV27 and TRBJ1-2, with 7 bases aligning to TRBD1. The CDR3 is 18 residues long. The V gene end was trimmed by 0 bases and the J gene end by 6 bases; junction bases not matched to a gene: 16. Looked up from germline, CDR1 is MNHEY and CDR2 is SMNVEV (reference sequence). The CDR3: CASSLSGTPRQGLNGYTF. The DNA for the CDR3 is TGTGCCAGCAGTTTATCTGGGACCCCACGACAGGGTCTGAATGGCTACACCTTC.

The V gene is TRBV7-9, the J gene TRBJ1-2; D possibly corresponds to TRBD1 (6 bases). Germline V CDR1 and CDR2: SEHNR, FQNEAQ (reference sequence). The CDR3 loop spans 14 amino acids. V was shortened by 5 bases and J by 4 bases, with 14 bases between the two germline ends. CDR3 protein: CASSLDRWLYGYTF. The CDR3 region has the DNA TGTGCCAGCAGCCTTGACAGGTGGCTCTATGGCTACACCTTC.

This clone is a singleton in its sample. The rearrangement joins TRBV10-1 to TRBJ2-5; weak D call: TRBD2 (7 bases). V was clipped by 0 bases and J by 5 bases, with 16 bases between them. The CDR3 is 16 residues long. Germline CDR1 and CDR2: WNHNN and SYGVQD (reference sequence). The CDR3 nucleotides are TGCGCCAGCAGTGAGTCGAAAGGGGGGGCTGGGGAGACCCAGTACTTC. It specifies CASSESKGGAGETQYF.

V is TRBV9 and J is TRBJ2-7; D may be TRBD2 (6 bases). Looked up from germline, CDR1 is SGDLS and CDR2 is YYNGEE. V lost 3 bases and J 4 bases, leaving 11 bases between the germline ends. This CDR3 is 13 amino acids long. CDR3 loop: CASSAGDEYEQYF. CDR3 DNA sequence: TGTGCCAGCAGCGCGGGGGACGAGTACGAGCAGTACTTC.

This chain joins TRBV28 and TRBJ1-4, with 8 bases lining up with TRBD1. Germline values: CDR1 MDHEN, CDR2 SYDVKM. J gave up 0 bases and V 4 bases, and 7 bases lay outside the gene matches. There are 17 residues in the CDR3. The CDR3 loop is CASSWFQGAATNEKLFF. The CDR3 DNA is TGTGCCAGCAGTTGGTTCCAGGGGGCGGCAACTAATGAAAAACTGTTTTTT.

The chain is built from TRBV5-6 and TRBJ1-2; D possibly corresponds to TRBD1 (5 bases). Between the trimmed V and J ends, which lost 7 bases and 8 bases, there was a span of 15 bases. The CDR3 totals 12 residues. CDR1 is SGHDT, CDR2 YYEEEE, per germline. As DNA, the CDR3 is TGTGCCAGCGAATTTGGGGGAGGAGGCTACACCTTC. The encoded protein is CASEFGGGGYTF.

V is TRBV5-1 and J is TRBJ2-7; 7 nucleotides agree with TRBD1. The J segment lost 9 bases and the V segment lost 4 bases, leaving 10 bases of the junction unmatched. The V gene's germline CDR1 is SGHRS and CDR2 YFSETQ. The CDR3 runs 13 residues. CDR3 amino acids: CASSGSTGAGQYF. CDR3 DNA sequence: TGCGCCAGCAGCGGAAGCACAGGGGCTGGGCAGTACTTC.

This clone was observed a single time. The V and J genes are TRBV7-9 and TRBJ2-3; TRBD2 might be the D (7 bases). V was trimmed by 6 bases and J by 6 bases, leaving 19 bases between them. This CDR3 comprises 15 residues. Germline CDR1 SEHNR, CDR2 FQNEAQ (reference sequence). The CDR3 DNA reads TGTGCCAGCAGGTCGGCGGGGGCCATTAGGGATACGCAGTATTTT. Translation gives CASRSAGAIRDTQYF.

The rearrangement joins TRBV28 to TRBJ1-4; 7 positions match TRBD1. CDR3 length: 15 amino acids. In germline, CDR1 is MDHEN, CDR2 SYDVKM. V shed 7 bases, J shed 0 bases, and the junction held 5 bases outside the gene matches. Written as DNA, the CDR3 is TGTGCCAGCAACTCGGACAGGACAACTAATGAAAAACTGTTTTTT. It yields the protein CASNSDRTTNEKLFF.

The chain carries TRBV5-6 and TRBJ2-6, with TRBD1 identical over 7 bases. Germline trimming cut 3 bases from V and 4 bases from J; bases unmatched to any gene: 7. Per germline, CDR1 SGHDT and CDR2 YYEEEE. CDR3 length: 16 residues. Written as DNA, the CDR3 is TGTGCCAGCAGCTGGGACGACAGGGTCGGGGCCAACGTCCTGACTTTC. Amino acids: CASSWDDRVGANVLTF.

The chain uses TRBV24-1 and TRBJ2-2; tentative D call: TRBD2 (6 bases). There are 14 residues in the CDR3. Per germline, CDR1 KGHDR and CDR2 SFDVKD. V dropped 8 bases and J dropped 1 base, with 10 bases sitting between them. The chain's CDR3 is CATTGGGNTGELFF. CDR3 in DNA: TGTGCCACCACCGGGGGTGGGAACACCGGGGAGCTGTTTTTT.

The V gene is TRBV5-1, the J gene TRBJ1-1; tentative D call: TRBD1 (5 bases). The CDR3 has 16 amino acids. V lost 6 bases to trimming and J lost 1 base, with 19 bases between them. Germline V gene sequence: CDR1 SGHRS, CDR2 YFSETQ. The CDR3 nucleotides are TGCGCCAGCACCACCCGGTGGGGGGAAGGGAACACTGAAGCTTTCTTT. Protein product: CASTTRWGEGNTEAFF.

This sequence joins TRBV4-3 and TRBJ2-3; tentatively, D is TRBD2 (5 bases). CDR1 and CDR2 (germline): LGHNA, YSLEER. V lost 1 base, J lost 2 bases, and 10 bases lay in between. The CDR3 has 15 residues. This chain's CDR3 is CASSQGAALTDTQYF. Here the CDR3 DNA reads TGCGCCAGCAGCCAAGGAGCGGCACTCACAGATACGCAGTATTTT.

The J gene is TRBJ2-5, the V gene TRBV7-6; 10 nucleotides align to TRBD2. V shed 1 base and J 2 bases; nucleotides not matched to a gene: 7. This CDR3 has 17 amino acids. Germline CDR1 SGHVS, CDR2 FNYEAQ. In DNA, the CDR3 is TGTGCCAGCAGCTTAGTCGCACTAGCGGGGCAGCAAGAGACCCAGTACTTC. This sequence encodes CASSLVALAGQQETQYF.

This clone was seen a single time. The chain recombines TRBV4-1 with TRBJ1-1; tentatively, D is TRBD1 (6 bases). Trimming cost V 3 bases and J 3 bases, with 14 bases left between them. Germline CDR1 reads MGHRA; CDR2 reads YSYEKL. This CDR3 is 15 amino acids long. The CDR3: CASSQANQGYTEAFF. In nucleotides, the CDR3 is TGCGCCAGCAGCCAGGCAAACCAGGGGTACACTGAAGCTTTCTTT.

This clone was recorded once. The CDR3 nucleotides read TGTGCCAGTAGGAGAGCGGGGTCTAGCACAGATACGCAGTATTTT. Protein sequence: CASRRAGSSTDTQYF. This chain joins TRBV19 and TRBJ2-3; 7 bases line up with TRBD2. The CDR3 loop spans 15 amino acids. V was pared by 6 bases and J by 0 bases, with 6 bases of the junction left unmatched. Germline V CDR1 and CDR2: LNHDA, SQIVND (reference sequence).

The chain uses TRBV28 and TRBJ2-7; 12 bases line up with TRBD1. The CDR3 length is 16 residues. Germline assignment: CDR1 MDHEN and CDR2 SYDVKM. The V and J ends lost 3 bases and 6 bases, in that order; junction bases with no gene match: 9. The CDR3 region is CASSFSTGTGGFEQYF. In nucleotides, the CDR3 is TGTGCCAGCAGTTTCTCAACCGGGACAGGGGGCTTCGAGCAGTACTTC.

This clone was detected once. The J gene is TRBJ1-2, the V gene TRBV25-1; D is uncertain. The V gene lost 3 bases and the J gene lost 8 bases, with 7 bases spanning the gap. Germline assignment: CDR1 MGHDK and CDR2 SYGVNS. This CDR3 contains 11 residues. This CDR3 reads CASSEASGYTF. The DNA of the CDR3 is TGTGCCAGCAGTGAGGCTAGCGGCTACACCTTC.

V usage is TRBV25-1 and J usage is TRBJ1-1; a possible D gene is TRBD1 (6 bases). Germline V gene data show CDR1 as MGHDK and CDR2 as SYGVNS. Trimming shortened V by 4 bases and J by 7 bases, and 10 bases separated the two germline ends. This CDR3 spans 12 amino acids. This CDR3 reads CASSAPGDEAFF. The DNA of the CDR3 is TGTGCCAGCAGTGCACCAGGGGATGAAGCTTTCTTT. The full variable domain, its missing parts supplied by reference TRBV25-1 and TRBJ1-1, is EADIYQTPRYLVIGTGKKITLECSQTMGHDKMYWYQQDPGMELHLIHYSYGVNSTEKGDLSSESTVSRIRTEHFPLTLESARPSHTSQYLCASSAPGDEAFFGQGTRLTVV.